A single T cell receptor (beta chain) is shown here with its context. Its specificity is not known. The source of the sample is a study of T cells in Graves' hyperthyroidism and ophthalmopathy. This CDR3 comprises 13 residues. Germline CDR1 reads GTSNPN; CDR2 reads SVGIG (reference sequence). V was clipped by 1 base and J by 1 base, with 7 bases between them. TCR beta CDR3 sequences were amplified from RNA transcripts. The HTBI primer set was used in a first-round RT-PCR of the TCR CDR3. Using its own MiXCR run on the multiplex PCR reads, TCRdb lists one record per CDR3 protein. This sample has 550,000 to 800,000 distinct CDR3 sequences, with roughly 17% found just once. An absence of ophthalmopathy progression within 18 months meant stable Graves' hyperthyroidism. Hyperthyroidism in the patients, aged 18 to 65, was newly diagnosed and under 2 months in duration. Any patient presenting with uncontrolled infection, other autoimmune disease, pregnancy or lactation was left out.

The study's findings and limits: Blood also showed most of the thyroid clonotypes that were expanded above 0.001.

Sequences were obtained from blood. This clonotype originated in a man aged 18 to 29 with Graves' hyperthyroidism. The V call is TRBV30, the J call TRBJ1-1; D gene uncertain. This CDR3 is CAWSDLANTEAFF. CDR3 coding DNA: TGTGCCTGGAGTGATTTGGCGAACACTGAAGCTTTCTTT. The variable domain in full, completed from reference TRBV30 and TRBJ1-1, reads SQTIHQWPATLVQPVGSPLSLECTVEGTSNPNLYWYRQAAGRGLQLLFYSVGIGQISSEVPQNLSASRPQDRQFILSSKKLLLSDSGFYLCAWSDLANTEAFFGQGTRLTVV.